The 25 T cell receptor beta chains reported below all come from one sample, sequenced in a study of cytomegalovirus exposure and HLA in healthy donors. Primers: 60 Vbeta forward and 13 Jbeta reverse. Produced via immunoSEQ multiplex PCR; TCRdb's table is partial and in-frame only. The table lists roughly 150,000 clones, roughly 70% of them singletons. Material for sequencing was PBMCs. The receptors shown here come from a male donor in good health and CMV-seronegative.

This clone occurred a few times. The rearrangement uses TRBV11-3 and TRBJ2-1, with TRBD2 matching over 15 bases. Germline lookup yields CDR1 SGHNT and CDR2 YENEEA. The CDR3 extends over 18 amino acids. Trimming at V came to 0 bases and at J to 5 bases, leaving 5 bases not matched to a gene. DNA of the CDR3: TGTGCCAGCAGCTTAGATGGGACTAGCGGGAGGTCAGACAATGAGCAGTTCTTC. Its protein product is CASSLDGTSGRSDNEQFF.

The genes are TRBV5-1 and TRBJ1-1, with D possibly matching TRBD1 (5 bases). Trimming stripped 4 bases from V and 4 bases from J, with 17 bases between. Germline V lookup: CDR1 SGHRS, CDR2 YFSETQ. CDR3 length: 15 amino acids. This CDR3 reads CASSPGLPGGTEAFF. The CDR3 coding sequence is TGCGCCAGCAGCCCAGGATTACCCGGGGGCACTGAAGCTTTCTTT.

The rearrangement uses TRBV7-2 and TRBJ2-5, with D perhaps matching TRBD2 (7 bases). The ends were cut back, 0 bases at V and 3 bases at J, with 11 bases in the middle. This CDR3 is 15 amino acids long. Per germline, CDR1 SGHTA and CDR2 FQGNSA. This CDR3 reads CASSLAWGGEETQYF. DNA of the CDR3: TGTGCCAGCAGCTTAGCCTGGGGGGGCGAAGAGACCCAGTACTTC.

This clone occurred a few times. This chain links TRBV11-3 with TRBJ2-1; 7 nucleotides match TRBD1. The junction had 7 bases not matched to a gene; V was cut back by 3 bases and J by 8 bases. The CDR3 contains 14 residues. CDR1 is SGHNT, CDR2 YENEEA, per germline. This CDR3 is CASSFEGGIDEQFF. The CDR3 DNA is TGTGCCAGCAGCTTTGAAGGGGGCATAGATGAGCAGTTCTTC.

The genes are TRBV11-3 and TRBJ2-7; D perhaps matches TRBD2 (5 bases). The CDR3 spans 16 residues. With 4 bases removed from V and 5 bases from J, the gap between germline ends came to 21 bases. Germline-derived CDR1 and CDR2 are SGHNT and YENEEA. The CDR3 DNA sequence: TGTGCCAGCAGCTCCGGCGGCCCCGAGGGAATACACGAGCAGTACTTC. Its protein product is CASSSGGPEGIHEQYF.

This clone has more than one count but fewer than ten. CDR3 DNA: TGTGCCAGCAGGACGGTAGGGCTACTAGGCACAGATACGCAGTATTTT. Translated, it gives CASRTVGLLGTDTQYF. The chain couples TRBV7-9 to TRBJ2-3; D perhaps matches TRBD2 (5 bases). V was shortened by 6 bases and J by 1 base, with 17 bases between the two germline ends. CDR1 and CDR2 from the germline V gene are SEHNR and FQNEAQ (reference sequence). The CDR3 is 16 amino acids. The variable domain in full, completed from reference TRBV7-9 and TRBJ2-3, reads DTGVSQNPRHKITKRGQNVTFRCDPISEHNRLYWYRQTLGQGPEFLTYFQNEAQLEKSRLLSDRFSAERPKGSFSTLEIQRTEQGDSAMYLCASRTVGLLGTDTQYFGPGTRLTVL.

The chain couples TRBV30 to TRBJ2-7; D may be TRBD1 (5 bases). This CDR3 is built from 12 residues. Germline values: CDR1 GTSNPN, CDR2 SVGIG (reference sequence). V gave up 2 bases and J gave up 5 bases, with 10 bases separating them. The CDR3 DNA reads as TGTGCCTGGAGTAGCAGGGCCCACGAGCAGTACTTC. It specifies CAWSSRAHEQYF.

V gene TRBV10-3 combines with J gene TRBJ2-7; 10 positions agree with TRBD1. CDR3 length equals 13 residues. Germline-derived CDR1 and CDR2 are ENHRY and SYGVKD. With 7 bases clipped from V and 5 bases from J, the junction kept 5 bases outside the gene matches. Here the CDR3 reads CAITRTGGDEQYF. Written as DNA, the CDR3 is TGTGCCATCACAAGGACAGGGGGTGACGAGCAGTACTTC.

The chain is built from TRBV7-2 and TRBJ2-2; D is unclear. The CDR3 length is 15 residues. In germline, CDR1 is SGHTA, CDR2 FQGNSA. V lost 1 base and J 0 bases, leaving 6 bases between the germline ends. CDR3 sequence: CASSLVVANTGELFF. CDR3 nucleotide sequence: TGTGCCAGCAGCTTAGTCGTCGCGAACACCGGGGAGCTGTTTTTT.

The chain combines TRBV5-8 with TRBJ2-7; the match to TRBD2 covers 11 bases. V lost 1 base, J lost 6 bases, and 15 bases stayed unmatched. This CDR3 contains 18 residues. Germline V gene data show CDR1 as SGHTS and CDR2 as YDEGEE. CDR3 DNA sequence: TGTGCCAGCAGCTTGCTCGGGACTAGCGGAGTGAGACTGGGCGAGCAGTACTTC. Translated: CASSLLGTSGVRLGEQYF. Combining the CDR3 with reference TRBV5-8 and TRBJ2-7 gives the whole variable domain EAGVTQSPTHLIKTRGQQATLRCSPISGHTSVYWYQQALGLGLQFLLWYDEGEERNRGNFPPRFSGRQFPNYSSELNVNALELEDSALYLCASSLLGTSGVRLGEQYFGPGTRLTVT.

V gene TRBV27 combines with J gene TRBJ2-7, with D perhaps TRBD1 (5 bases). The CDR3 covers 14 residues. Per the germline V gene, CDR1 is MNHEY and CDR2 is SMNVEV (reference sequence). V was pared by 2 bases and J by 5 bases, with 13 bases between. CDR3 amino acids: CASSLRQGPHEQYF. CDR3 bases: TGTGCCAGCAGTTTAAGGCAGGGTCCCCACGAGCAGTACTTC.

This chain links TRBV7-9 with TRBJ2-1, with 11 bases matching TRBD2. The length of the CDR3 is 16 residues. The ends lost 5 bases at V and 3 bases at J; junction bases unmatched: 6. Germline CDR1 and CDR2: SEHNR and FQNEAQ (reference sequence). The chain's CDR3 is CASSPRLAGNYNEQFF. CDR3 DNA sequence: TGTGCCAGCAGCCCTCGACTAGCGGGAAACTACAATGAGCAGTTCTTC.

The CDR3 is CASSLGTGDTNYGYTF. The DNA of the CDR3 is TGTGCCAGCAGCTTGGGAACAGGGGATACTAACTATGGCTACACCTTC. The chain recombines TRBV5-6 with TRBJ1-2, with TRBD1 identical over 7 bases. The J segment lost 0 bases and the V segment lost 0 bases, leaving 5 bases of the junction unmatched. This CDR3 comprises 16 residues. Germline V gives CDR1 SGHDT, CDR2 YYEEEE. The variable domain in full, with the rest retrieved from reference TRBV5-6 and TRBJ1-2, is DAGVTQSPTHLIKTRGQQVTLRCSPKSGHDTVSWYQQALGQGPQFIFQYYEEEERQRGNFPDRFSGHQFPNYSSELNVNALLLGDSALYLCASSLGTGDTNYGYTFGSGTRLTVV.

V gene TRBV28 combines with J gene TRBJ2-3; tentatively, D is TRBD2 (6 bases). The CDR3 extends over 17 amino acids. V gave up 9 bases and J gave up 2 bases, with 24 bases separating them. CDR1 and CDR2 (germline): MDHEN, SYDVKM. The CDR3 bases are TGTGCCAGTAGATCCCCTCGCCGAGCGGGCCTCACAGATACGCAGTATTTT. It codes for CASRSPRRAGLTDTQYF.

The rearrangement links TRBV19 to TRBJ1-1; D not resolved. This CDR3 is 12 amino acids long. Germline CDR1 LNHDA, CDR2 SQIVND (reference sequence). V was trimmed by 3 bases and J by 11 bases, leaving 13 bases between them. CDR3 amino acids: CASSIRGSDAFF. CDR3 in DNA: TGTGCCAGTAGTATTCGAGGGTCGGATGCTTTCTTT.

This clone appeared once. The chain is built from TRBV7-9 and TRBJ1-3; no reliable D call. The germline V gene has CDR1 SEHNR and CDR2 FQNEAQ (reference sequence). The ends were cut back, 5 bases at V and 0 bases at J, with 11 bases in the middle. The CDR3 covers 15 residues. CDR3 residues: CASSKTESSGNTIYF. The CDR3 coding sequence is TGTGCCAGCAGCAAAACAGAGAGCTCTGGAAACACCATATATTTT.

V gene TRBV7-8 combines with J gene TRBJ2-5; 12 bases map to TRBD1. Trimming cost V 5 bases and J 5 bases; bases outside gene matches: 6. Germline V gives CDR1 SGHVS, CDR2 FQNEAQ. The CDR3 is made up of 15 amino acids. This CDR3 is CASSPGQGAVETQYF. The CDR3, as DNA: TGTGCCAGCAGCCCGGGACAGGGGGCCGTGGAGACCCAGTACTTC.

This CDR3 is CASSLIQQGSGNTIYF. The CDR3 DNA is TGTGCCAGCTCACTCATTCAACAGGGCTCTGGAAACACCATATATTTT. The genes are TRBV18 and TRBJ1-3; D possibly corresponds to TRBD1 (6 bases). Germline values: CDR1 KGHSH, CDR2 LQKENI. The CDR3 loop spans 16 amino acids. V was shortened by 4 bases and J by 0 bases, with 13 bases between the two germline ends.

This rearrangement joins TRBV11-2 to TRBJ2-7, with D possibly being TRBD2 (6 bases). Trimming took off 7 bases at V and 0 bases at J, with 22 bases between the two ends. Germline assignment: CDR1 SGHAT and CDR2 FQNNGV. This CDR3 has 17 residues. The CDR3 protein is CASNRNSGTDSSYEQYF. CDR3 nucleotide sequence: TGTGCCAGCAACCGAAACTCCGGGACTGATAGCTCCTACGAGCAGTACTTC.

This clone was seen just once. The CDR3 DNA reads as TGTGCCAGCCGACGGACAGGTTACAATGAGCAGTTCTTC. This codes for CASRRTGYNEQFF. The rearrangement uses TRBV2 and TRBJ2-1, with 7 bases lining up with TRBD1. V was pared by 8 bases and J by 4 bases, with 5 bases of the junction left unmatched. Germline-derived CDR1 and CDR2 are SNHLY and FYNNEI. The CDR3 runs to 13 residues.

The rearrangement uses TRBV28 and TRBJ2-1, with 7 bases lining up with TRBD2. CDR1 MDHEN and CDR2 SYDVKM come from the germline V gene. Trimming removed 4 bases from V and 4 bases from J; junction bases left unmatched: 7. This CDR3 is 15 amino acids long. CDR3: CASSSSGESYNEQFF. The CDR3 DNA follows: TGTGCCAGCAGTTCCAGCGGGGAATCATACAATGAGCAGTTCTTC.

The genes are TRBV7-3 and TRBJ2-1; TRBD2 matches at 8 bases. This CDR3 contains 16 residues. Germline loops: CDR1 SGHTA, CDR2 FQGTGA. Trimming took 0 bases from V and 4 from J; bases not matched to a gene: 5. For the CDR3, the DNA is TGTGCCAGCAGCTTAACGTACGGGGGGGCTTACAATGAGCAGTTCTTC. This codes for CASSLTYGGAYNEQFF.

The V call is TRBV19, the J call TRBJ2-2, with 11 bases that match TRBD2. CDR3 length: 15 amino acids. The V segment lost 4 bases and the J segment 5 bases; nucleotides outside the gene matches: 3. Per germline, CDR1 LNHDA and CDR2 SQIVND (reference sequence). CDR3 bases: TGTGCCAGTAGTAATTTAGCGGGGGGGACCGGGGAGCTGTTTTTT. Translating it yields CASSNLAGGTGELFF.

The chain joins TRBV10-1 to TRBJ1-1; TRBD1 might be the D (5 bases). The germline gives CDR1 WNHNN, CDR2 SYGVQD (reference sequence). Trimming took off 4 bases at V and 1 base at J, with 7 bases between the two ends. CDR3 size: 13 residues. The CDR3 sequence is CASSGTRNTEAFF. DNA of the CDR3: TGCGCCAGCAGTGGGACACGGAACACTGAAGCTTTCTTT.

The chain combines TRBV7-8 with TRBJ2-5; TRBD2 might be the D (6 bases). This CDR3 is 15 amino acids long. Germline V gives CDR1 SGHVS, CDR2 FQNEAQ. V dropped 5 bases and J dropped 2 bases, with 15 bases sitting between them. The DNA for the CDR3 is TGTGCCAGCAGCCCCCCTGGGGGGATGCAAGAGACCCAGTACTTC. This sequence encodes CASSPPGGMQETQYF. The entire variable domain, with the rest obtained from reference TRBV7-8 and TRBJ2-5, is as follows: GAGVSQSPRYKVAKRGQDVALRCDPISGHVSLFWYQQALGQGPEFLTYFQNEAQLDKSGLPSDRFFAERPEGSVSTLKIQRTQQEDSAVYLCASSPPGGMQETQYFGPGTRLLVL.